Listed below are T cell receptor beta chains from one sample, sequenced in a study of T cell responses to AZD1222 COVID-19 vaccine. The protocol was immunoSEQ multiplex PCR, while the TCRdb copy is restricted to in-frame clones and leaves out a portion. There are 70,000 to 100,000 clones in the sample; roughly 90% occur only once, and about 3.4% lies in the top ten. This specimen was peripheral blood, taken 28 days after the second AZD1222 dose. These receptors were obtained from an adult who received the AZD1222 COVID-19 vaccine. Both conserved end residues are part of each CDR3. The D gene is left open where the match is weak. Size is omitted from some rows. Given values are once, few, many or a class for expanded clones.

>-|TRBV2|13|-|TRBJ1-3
TGTGCCAGCACCCCTAACTCTGGAAACACCATATATTTT
CASTPNSGNTIYF
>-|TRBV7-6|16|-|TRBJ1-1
TGTGCCAGCAGCTTTGAATCCTCCGGAATGAACACTGAAGCTTTCTTT
CASSFESSGMNTEAFF
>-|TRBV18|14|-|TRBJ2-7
TGTGCCAGCTCACCATTAAAAAGCCCTCGCGAGCAGTACTTC
CASSPLKSPREQYF
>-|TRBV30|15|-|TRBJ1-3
TGTGCCTGGAGCCCCTTACTTGGGATTGGAAACACCATATATTTT
CAWSPLLGIGNTIYF
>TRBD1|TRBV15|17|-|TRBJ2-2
TGTGCCACCCGGCGACAGGGTGATTCTATAGGGGCCGGGGAGCTGTTTTTT
CATRRQGDSIGAGELFF
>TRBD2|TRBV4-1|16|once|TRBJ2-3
TGCGCCAGCAGCCGGGCTAGCGGGGGGAGCACAGATACGCAGTATTTT
CASSRASGGSTDTQYF
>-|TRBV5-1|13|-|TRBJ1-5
TGCGCCAGCAGCTTTTCGGGGGGTCAGCCCCAGCATTTT
CASSFSGGQPQHF
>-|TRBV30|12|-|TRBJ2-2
TGTGCCTGGAACCCCTGGGCCGGGGAGCTGTTTTTT
CAWNPWAGELFF
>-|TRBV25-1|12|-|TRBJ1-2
TGTGCCAGCAGCGTCACCCCCTATGGCTACACCTTC
CASSVTPYGYTF
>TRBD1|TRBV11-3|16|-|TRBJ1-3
TGTGCCAGCAGCACCCACAGGGGAAGCTCTGGAAACACCATATATTTT
CASSTHRGSSGNTIYF
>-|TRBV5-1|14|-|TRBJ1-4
TGCGCCAGCAGCTTGCGGTCAGGGCAAGAAAAACTGTTTTTT
CASSLRSGQEKLFF
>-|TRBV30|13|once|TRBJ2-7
TGTGCCTGGAGCCCAGGGCCCTCCTACGAGCAGTACTTC
CAWSPGPSYEQYF
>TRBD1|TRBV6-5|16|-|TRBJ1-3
TGTGCCAGCAGTTACCAGACAGGGGCGCCTGGAAACACCATATATTTT
CASSYQTGAPGNTIYF
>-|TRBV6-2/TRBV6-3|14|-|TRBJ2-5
TGTGCCAGCAGTTACTTTGGGGACCAAGAGACCCAGTACTTC
CASSYFGDQETQYF
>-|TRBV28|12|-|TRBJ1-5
TGTGCCAGCAGAGGCAGCAATCAGCCCCAGCATTTT
CASRGSNQPQHF
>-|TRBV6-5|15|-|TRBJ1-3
TGTGCCAGCAGTTACAAAGGGTCCTCTGGAAACACCATATATTTT
CASSYKGSSGNTIYF
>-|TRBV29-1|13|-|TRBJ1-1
TGCAGCGTTTCAACAGGTCCGACCACTGAAGCTTTCTTT
CSVSTGPTTEAFF
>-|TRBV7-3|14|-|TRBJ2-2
TGTGCCAGCAGCTTAGGGGCGAACACCGGGGAGCTGTTTTTT
CASSLGANTGELFF
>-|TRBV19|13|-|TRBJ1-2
TGTGCCAGTAGCCCGGGACGGTCATATGGCTACACCTTC
CASSPGRSYGYTF
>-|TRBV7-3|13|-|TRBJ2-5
TGTGCCAGCAGCCGAGGGGGGTCGGAGACCCAGTACTTC
CASSRGGSETQYF
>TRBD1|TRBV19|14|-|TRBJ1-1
TGTGCCAGTAGTACGGACAGGGGGAACACTGAAGCTTTCTTT
CASSTDRGNTEAFF
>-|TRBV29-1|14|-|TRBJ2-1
TGCAGCGTGCGGGACCGCGGTGACGAGAATGAGCAGTTCTTC
CSVRDRGDENEQFF
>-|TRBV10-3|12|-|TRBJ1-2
TGTGCCATCAGTGAGGGGGGGACACACCATTACTTC
CAISEGGTHHYF
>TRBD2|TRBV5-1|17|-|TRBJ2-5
TGCGCCAGCAGCTTCGGGAACAGCGGGGGGGCGACGGAGACCCAGTACTTC
CASSFGNSGGATETQYF
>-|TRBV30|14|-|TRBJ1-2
TGTGCCTGGAGCAAGTTAGTTAGAGGTTATGGCTACACCTTC
CAWSKLVRGYGYTF
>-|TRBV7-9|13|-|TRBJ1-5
TGTGCCAGCAGCCGTGGAAGGGATCAGCCCCAGCATTTT
CASSRGRDQPQHF
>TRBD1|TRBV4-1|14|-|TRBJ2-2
TGCGCCAGCAGGGAACAGGGGGCCGCCGGGGAGCTGTTTTTT
CASREQGAAGELFF
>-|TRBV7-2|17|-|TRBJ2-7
TGTGCCAGCAGCTTAGCGGGGGGGCGGAGCTTTCCGCACGAGCAGTACTTC
CASSLAGGRSFPHEQYF
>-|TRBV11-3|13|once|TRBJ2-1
TGTGCCAGCAGCTTAACAAAATACAATGAGCAGTTCTTC
CASSLTKYNEQFF
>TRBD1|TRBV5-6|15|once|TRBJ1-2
TGTGCCAGCAGCTGGACGGACAGGCCCAACTATGGCTACACCTTC
CASSWTDRPNYGYTF
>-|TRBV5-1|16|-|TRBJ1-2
TGCGCCAGCAGCTTGGTTTCCCCGGACCATAACTATGGCTACACCTTC
CASSLVSPDHNYGYTF
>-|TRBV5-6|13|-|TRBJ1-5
TGTGCCAGCAGCTTTGATAGAAATCAGCCCCAGCATTTT
CASSFDRNQPQHF
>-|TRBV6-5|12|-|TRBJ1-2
TGTGCCAGCAGAGACAGGACCGATGGCTACACCTTC
CASRDRTDGYTF
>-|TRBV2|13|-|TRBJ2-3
TGTGCCAGCATTGGGGCCTCCTCTGATACGCAGTATTTT
CASIGASSDTQYF
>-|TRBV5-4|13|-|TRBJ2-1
TGTGCCAGCAGCTTGAACAGGGTCAATGAGCAGTTCTTC
CASSLNRVNEQFF
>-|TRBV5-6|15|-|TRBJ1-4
TGTGCCAGCAGTGAGGTCGGCGCAACTAATGAAAAACTGTTTTTT
CASSEVGATNEKLFF
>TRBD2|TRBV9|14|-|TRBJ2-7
TGTGCCAGCAGCGGGATAGCGGGGGCCTACGAGCAGTACTTC
CASSGIAGAYEQYF
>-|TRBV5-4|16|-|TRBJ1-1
TGTGCCAGCAGAGGTAGGGGTAATGGAATGAACACTGAAGCTTTCTTT
CASRGRGNGMNTEAFF
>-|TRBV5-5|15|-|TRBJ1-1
TGTGCCAGCAGCCCCAGGGCAGATCCGGGCACTGAAGCTTTCTTT
CASSPRADPGTEAFF
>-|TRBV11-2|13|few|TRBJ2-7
TGTGCCAGCAGCTTAGACCGCAGGGACGAGCAGTACTTC
CASSLDRRDEQYF
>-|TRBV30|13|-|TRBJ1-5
TGTGCCTGGAGTTCGATGGGGAATCAGCCCCAGCATTTT
CAWSSMGNQPQHF
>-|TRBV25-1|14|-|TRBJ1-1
TGTGCCAGCAGTGGCAGGCGACAGAACACTGAAGCTTTCTTT
CASSGRRQNTEAFF
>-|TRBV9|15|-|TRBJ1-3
TGTGCCAGCAGCGTAGGCCAGATCTCTGGAAACACCATATATTTT
CASSVGQISGNTIYF
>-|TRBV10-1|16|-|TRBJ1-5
TGCGCTAGCTGGAGCAGAAACCTATATAGCAATCAGCCCCAGCATTTT
CASWSRNLYSNQPQHF
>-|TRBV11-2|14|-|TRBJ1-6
TGTGCCAGCAGCTTAGCCATAGAGGCTTCACCCCTCCACTTT
CASSLAIEASPLHF
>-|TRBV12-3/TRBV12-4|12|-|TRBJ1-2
TGTGCCAGCAGTTTAAGGACGGTCGGCTACACCTTC
CASSLRTVGYTF
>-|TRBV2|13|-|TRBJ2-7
TGTGCCAGCAGCGATGGACGGATTTACGAGCAGTACTTC
CASSDGRIYEQYF
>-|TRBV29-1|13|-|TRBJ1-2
TGCAGCGTTGAAGAGGCGACGCCAAGGGGCTACACCTTC
CSVEEATPRGYTF
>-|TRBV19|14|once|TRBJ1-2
TGTGCCAGTAGTCAGGACCGAGTCTCGGGTGGCTACACCTTC
CASSQDRVSGGYTF
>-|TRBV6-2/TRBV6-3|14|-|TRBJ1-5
TGTGCCAGCAGTTATTGGGCCATGGGACAGCCCCAGCATTTT
CASSYWAMGQPQHF
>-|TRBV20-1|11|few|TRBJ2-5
TGCAGTGCTAGTCCCCAAGAGACCCAGTACTTC
CSASPQETQYF
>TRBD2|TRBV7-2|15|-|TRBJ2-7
TGTGCCAGCAGCTACACTAGCGGGGGCCTTTACGAGCAGTACTTC
CASSYTSGGLYEQYF
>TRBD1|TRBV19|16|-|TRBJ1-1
TGTGCCAGCCCCCCCCCGGACAGGGGAAGAAACACTGAAGCTTTCTTT
CASPPPDRGRNTEAFF
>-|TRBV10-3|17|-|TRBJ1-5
TGTGCCATCAGTGAGTCGAGTTCGCATAGTCATGATCAGCCCCAGCATTTT
CAISESSSHSHDQPQHF
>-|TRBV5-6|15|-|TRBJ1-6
TGTGCCAGCAGCTTGGCTGGGGGGCTGAATTCACCCCTCCACTTT
CASSLAGGLNSPLHF
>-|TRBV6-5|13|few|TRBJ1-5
TGTGCCAGCATGTCAAACAGGGATCAGCCCCAGCATTTT
CASMSNRDQPQHF
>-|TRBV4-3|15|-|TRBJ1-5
TGCGCCAGCAGCCATTCTGAGGGGAGGGGTCAGCCCCAGCATTTT
CASSHSEGRGQPQHF
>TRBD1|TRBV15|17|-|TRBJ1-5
TGTGCCACCAGCAGAGATTTATGGGACAGTAGGAATCAGCCCCAGCATTTT
CATSRDLWDSRNQPQHF
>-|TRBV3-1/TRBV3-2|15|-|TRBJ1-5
TGTGCCAGCAGCCAAGGAGTCCTGGAAAGTCAGCCCCAGCATTTT
CASSQGVLESQPQHF